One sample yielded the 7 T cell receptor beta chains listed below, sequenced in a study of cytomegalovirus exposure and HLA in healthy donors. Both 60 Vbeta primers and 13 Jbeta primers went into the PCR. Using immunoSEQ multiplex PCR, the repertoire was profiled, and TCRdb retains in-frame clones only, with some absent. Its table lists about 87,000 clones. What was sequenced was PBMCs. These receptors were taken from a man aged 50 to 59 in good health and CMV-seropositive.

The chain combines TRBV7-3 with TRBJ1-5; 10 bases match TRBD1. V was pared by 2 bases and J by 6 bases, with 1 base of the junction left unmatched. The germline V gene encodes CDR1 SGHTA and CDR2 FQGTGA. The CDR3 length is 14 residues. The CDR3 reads CASSLDRGLQPQHF. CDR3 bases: TGTGCCAGCAGCTTAGACAGGGGGCTTCAGCCCCAGCATTTT. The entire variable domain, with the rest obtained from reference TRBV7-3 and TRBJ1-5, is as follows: GAGVSQTPSNKVTEKGKYVELRCDPISGHTALYWYRQSLGQGPEFLIYFQGTGAADDSGLPNDRFFAVRPEGSVSTLKIQRTERGDSAVYLCASSLDRGLQPQHFGDGTRLSIL.

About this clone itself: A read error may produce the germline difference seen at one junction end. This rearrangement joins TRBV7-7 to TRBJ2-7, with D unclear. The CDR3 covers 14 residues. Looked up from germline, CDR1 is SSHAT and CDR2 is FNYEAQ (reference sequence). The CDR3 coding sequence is TGTGCTAGCAGCTTAGGCGGAACCAGCTACGAGCAGTACTTC. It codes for CASSLGGTSYEQYF.

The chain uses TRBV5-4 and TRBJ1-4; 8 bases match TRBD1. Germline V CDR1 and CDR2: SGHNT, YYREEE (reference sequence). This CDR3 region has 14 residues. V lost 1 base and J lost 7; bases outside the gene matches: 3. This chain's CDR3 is CASSLQGAAEKLFF. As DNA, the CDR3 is TGTGCCAGCAGCTTGCAGGGGGCAGCTGAAAAACTGTTTTTT.

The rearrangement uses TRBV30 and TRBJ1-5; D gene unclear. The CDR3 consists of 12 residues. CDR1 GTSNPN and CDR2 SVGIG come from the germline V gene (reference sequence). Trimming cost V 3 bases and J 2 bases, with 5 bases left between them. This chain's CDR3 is CAWSQGNQPQHF. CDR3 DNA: TGTGCCTGGAGCCAGGGCAATCAGCCCCAGCATTTT.

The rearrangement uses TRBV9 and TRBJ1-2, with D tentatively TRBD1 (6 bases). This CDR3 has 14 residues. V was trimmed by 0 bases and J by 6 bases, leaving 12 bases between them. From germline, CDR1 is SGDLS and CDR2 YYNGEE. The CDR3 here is CASSVATGLHGYTF. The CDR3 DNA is TGTGCCAGCAGCGTAGCTACAGGGCTGCATGGCTACACCTTC.

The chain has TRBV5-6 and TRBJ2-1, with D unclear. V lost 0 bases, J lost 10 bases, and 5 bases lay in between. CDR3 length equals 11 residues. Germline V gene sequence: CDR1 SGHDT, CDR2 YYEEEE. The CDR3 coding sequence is TGTGCCAGCAGCTTGGTTGCGGAGCAGTTCTTC. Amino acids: CASSLVAEQFF.

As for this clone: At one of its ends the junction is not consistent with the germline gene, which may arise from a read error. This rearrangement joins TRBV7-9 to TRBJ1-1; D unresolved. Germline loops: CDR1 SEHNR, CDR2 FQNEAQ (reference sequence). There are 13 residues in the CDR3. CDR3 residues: CASSPPENTEDFF. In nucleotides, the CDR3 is TGTGCCAGCAGCCCGCCGGAGAACACTGAAGATTTCTTT. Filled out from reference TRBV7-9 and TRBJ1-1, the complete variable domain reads DTGVSQNPRHKITKRGQNVTFRCDPISEHNRLYWYRQTLGQGPEFLTYFQNEAQLEKSRLLSDRFSAERPKGSFSTLEIQRTEQGDSAMYLCASSPPENTEDFFGQGTRLTVV.